This passage covers 18 T cell receptor beta chains from one sample sequenced in a study of blood T cell repertoires in COVID-19. Here immunoSEQ multiplex PCR was the method, and the copy in TCRdb shows in-frame clones only, minus some. The sample has roughly 200,000 clones; 84% are singletons. The sample comprised peripheral blood. The receptors were gathered from a woman over 75 with COVID-19, enrolled during active disease.

This clone was found a few times. The chain combines TRBV18 with TRBJ1-1; the D is unclear. The CDR3 is 18 residues long. The germline V gene encodes CDR1 KGHSH and CDR2 LQKENI. V lost 4 bases, J lost 3 bases, and 24 bases lay in between. The CDR3 is CASSHLYTPDMGDTEAFF. CDR3 in DNA: TGTGCCAGCTCACACCTTTATACCCCAGACATGGGAGACACTGAAGCTTTCTTT.

The V and J genes are TRBV28 and TRBJ2-7; D is perhaps TRBD2 (5 bases). The CDR3 is 15 amino acids. Trimming took off 5 bases at V and 0 bases at J, with 14 bases between the two ends. Germline assignment: CDR1 MDHEN and CDR2 SYDVKM. CDR3 nucleotides: TGTGCCAGCAGTGGAGCGGCGGGCGACTCCTACGAGCAGTACTTC. This encodes CASSGAAGDSYEQYF.

The V call is TRBV19, the J call TRBJ1-3; 8 bases line up with TRBD1. Unmatched junction bases numbered 3, after V lost 4 bases and J lost 4 bases. The CDR3 consists of 14 residues. The germline CDR1 and CDR2 sequences are LNHDA and SQIVND (reference sequence). The CDR3, as DNA: TGTGCCAGTAGTACCGGGACAGGAGGAAACACCATATATTTT. It specifies CASSTGTGGNTIYF.

The chain couples TRBV4-1 to TRBJ2-2; possibly TRBD2 for D (6 bases). CDR1 is MGHRA and CDR2 is YSYEKL in the germline V gene. Trimming removed 0 bases at V and 6 bases at J, with 17 bases between. CDR3 length equals 17 residues. CDR3 loop: CASSQERDGGFSGELFF. As DNA, the CDR3 is TGCGCCAGCAGCCAAGAGAGGGACGGGGGATTCTCCGGGGAGCTGTTTTTT.

The rearrangement uses TRBV9 and TRBJ2-1; 9 bases are shared with TRBD2. This CDR3 contains 15 residues. The ends lost 0 bases at V and 5 bases at J; junction bases unmatched: 3. CDR1 and CDR2 (germline): SGDLS, YYNGEE. CDR3 amino acids: CASSVVSGGHNEQFF. The CDR3 region has the DNA TGTGCCAGCAGCGTAGTGAGCGGGGGGCACAATGAGCAGTTCTTC.

V gene TRBV7-3 combines with J gene TRBJ1-3; no clear D gene. This CDR3 comprises 15 residues. The V gene lost 0 bases and the J gene lost 4 bases, with 10 bases spanning the gap. Germline values: CDR1 SGHTA, CDR2 FQGTGA. As DNA, the CDR3 is TGTGCCAGCAGCTTAACCGCAGGCACCGGAAACACCATATATTTT. It codes for CASSLTAGTGNTIYF.

The CDR3 nucleotides are TGTGCCAGCAGTGAATCCCCACATTCCTATGAGCAGTTCTTC. It translates to CASSESPHSYEQFF. This sequence joins TRBV6-1 and TRBJ2-1; D is uncertain. The V end was cut by 2 bases, the J end by 8 bases, with 13 bases between. Germline CDR1 reads MNHNS; CDR2 reads SASEGT. CDR3 length: 14 amino acids.

J is TRBJ1-1 and V is TRBV7-8; 8 nucleotides match TRBD1. V lost 8 bases, J lost 10 bases, and 9 bases stayed unmatched. Germline lookup yields CDR1 SGHVS and CDR2 FQNEAQ. The CDR3 loop spans 12 amino acids. CDR3 nucleotide sequence: TGTGCCAGCGGACAGGGTCGGGGGGTAGCTTTCTTT. This translates into CASGQGRGVAFF.

This rearrangement joins TRBV12-5 to TRBJ1-4, with a weak D call TRBD1 (6 bases). There are 15 residues in the CDR3. Germline V lookup: CDR1 LGHNT, CDR2 FRNRAP. V was clipped by 0 bases and J by 5 bases, with 10 bases between them. Here the CDR3 DNA reads TGTGCTAGTGGTTTGGTACAAGGACAGAATGAAAAACTGTTTTTT. This codes for CASGLVQGQNEKLFF.

The genes are TRBV3-1 (or the pseudogene TRBV3-2) and TRBJ1-4; D is possibly TRBD1 (6 bases). Trimming pared 5 bases from V and 5 bases from J, leaving 12 bases between. This CDR3 spans 14 amino acids. Germline assignment: CDR1 LGHDT and CDR2 YNNKEL (reference sequence). CDR3 amino acids: CASSSRGGNEKLFF. The CDR3 nucleotides read TGTGCCAGCAGCTCAAGGGGGGGAAATGAAAAACTGTTTTTT.

This chain links TRBV5-4 with TRBJ2-5; tentative D call: TRBD2 (5 bases). This CDR3 spans 11 amino acids. V was trimmed by 3 bases and J by 5 bases, leaving 5 bases between them. The germline V gene has CDR1 SGHNT and CDR2 YYREEE (reference sequence). The chain's CDR3 is CASSWRETQYF. CDR3 nucleotides: TGTGCCAGCAGCTGGAGGGAGACCCAGTACTTC.

The rearrangement joins TRBV30 to TRBJ1-6; D not resolved. The V end lost 0 bases, the J end lost 4 bases, and 4 bases lay between the germline ends. Germline CDR1 is GTSNPN and CDR2 is SVGIG (reference sequence). The CDR3 is 13 amino acids. The CDR3 nucleotides read TGTGCCTGGAGTGTGCAGTATAATTCACCCCTCCACTTT. This gives the protein CAWSVQYNSPLHF.

The gene calls are TRBV7-2 and TRBJ1-1; 7 positions match TRBD1. Losses at the gene ends were 3 bases for V and 1 base for J; bases not matched to a gene: 2. In germline, CDR1 is SGHTA, CDR2 FQGNSA. CDR3 length: 14 amino acids. In DNA form, the CDR3 reads TGTGCCAGCAGCTTGACAGGGCGGAACACTGAAGCTTTCTTT. Amino acids: CASSLTGRNTEAFF. The full variable domain, with the rest looked up from reference TRBV7-2 and TRBJ1-1, is GAGVSQSPSNKVTEKGKDVELRCDPISGHTALYWYRQSLGQGLEFLIYFQGNSAPDKSGLPSDRFSAERTGGSVSTLTIQRTQQEDSAVYLCASSLTGRNTEAFFGQGTRLTVV.

The CDR3, as DNA: TGTGCCAGAAGCACAGAACAGGGGCCAAGCTCCTATAATTCACCCCTCCACTTT. It is translated as CARSTEQGPSSYNSPLHF. The genes are TRBV5-3 and TRBJ1-6, with 7 bases matching TRBD1. TRBV5-3 has ORF status, its function being uncertain. J was trimmed by 0 bases and V by 4 bases; bases with no gene match: 10. This CDR3 has 18 amino acids.

The chain employs TRBV15 and TRBJ2-3; no clear D. CDR3 size: 13 residues. The germline gives CDR1 LNHNV, CDR2 YYDKDF (reference sequence). V was cut by 3 bases and J by 2 bases, with 6 bases left in between. The CDR3 sequence is CATSSQSTDTQYF. DNA of the CDR3: TGTGCCACCAGCAGTCAGTCCACAGATACGCAGTATTTT.

The V gene is TRBV6-1, the J gene TRBJ1-5; D is possibly TRBD1 (6 bases). Germline CDR1 and CDR2: MNHNS and SASEGT. The V end was cut by 1 base, the J end by 7 bases, with 17 bases between. The CDR3 covers 16 residues. The CDR3 reads CASSEGQGRSWQPQHF. The CDR3 nucleotides are TGTGCCAGCAGTGAAGGTCAGGGGCGTTCATGGCAGCCCCAGCATTTT.

The genes are TRBV28 and TRBJ2-7; TRBD1 agrees at 12 bases. In germline, CDR1 is MDHEN, CDR2 SYDVKM. This CDR3 has 18 amino acids. V lost 6 bases and J lost 3; bases outside the gene matches: 15. CDR3 sequence (DNA): TGTGCCAGCAGCCGCCCCCGGGACAGGGGGCCCAGATTCTACGAGCAGTACGTC. Encoded protein: CASSRPRDRGPRFYEQYV.

This clone showed up just once. The J gene is TRBJ2-7, the V gene TRBV6-1; tentative D call: TRBD1 (6 bases). CDR3 length: 15 amino acids. Trimming pared 2 bases from V and 6 bases from J, leaving 17 bases between. CDR1 is MNHNS, CDR2 SASEGT, per germline. This CDR3 reads CASSERSQGSGEQYF. CDR3 DNA sequence: TGTGCCAGCAGTGAAAGGTCGCAGGGGTCGGGCGAGCAGTACTTC.